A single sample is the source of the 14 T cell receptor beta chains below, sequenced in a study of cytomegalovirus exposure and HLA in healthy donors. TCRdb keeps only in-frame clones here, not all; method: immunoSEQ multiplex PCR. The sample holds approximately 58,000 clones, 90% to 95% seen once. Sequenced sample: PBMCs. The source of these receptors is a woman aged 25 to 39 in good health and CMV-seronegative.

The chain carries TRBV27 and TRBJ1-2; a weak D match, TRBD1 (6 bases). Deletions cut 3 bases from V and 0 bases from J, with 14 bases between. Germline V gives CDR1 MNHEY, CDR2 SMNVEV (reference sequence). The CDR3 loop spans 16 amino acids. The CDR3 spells CASSFSRDTTNYGYTF. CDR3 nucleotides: TGTGCCAGCAGTTTCTCCCGGGACACCACTAACTATGGCTACACCTTC.

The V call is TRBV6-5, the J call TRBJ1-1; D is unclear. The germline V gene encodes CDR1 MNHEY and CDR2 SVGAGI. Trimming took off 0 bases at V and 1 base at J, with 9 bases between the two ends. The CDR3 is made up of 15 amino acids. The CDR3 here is CASSYSYTENTEAFF. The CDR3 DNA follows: TGTGCCAGCAGTTACTCGTATACAGAGAACACTGAAGCTTTCTTT.

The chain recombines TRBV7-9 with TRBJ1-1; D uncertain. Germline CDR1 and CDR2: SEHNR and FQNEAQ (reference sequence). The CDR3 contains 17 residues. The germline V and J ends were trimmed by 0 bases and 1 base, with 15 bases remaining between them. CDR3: CASSLAILRTGNTEAFF. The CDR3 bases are TGTGCCAGCAGCTTAGCCATCCTCCGGACTGGGAACACTGAAGCTTTCTTT.

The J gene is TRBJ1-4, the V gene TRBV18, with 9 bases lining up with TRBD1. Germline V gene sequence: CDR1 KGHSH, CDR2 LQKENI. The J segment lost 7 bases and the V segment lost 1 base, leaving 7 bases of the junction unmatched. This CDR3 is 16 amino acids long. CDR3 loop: CASSPLPGQGGEKLFF. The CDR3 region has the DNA TGTGCCAGCTCACCACTTCCGGGACAGGGAGGTGAAAAACTGTTTTTT.

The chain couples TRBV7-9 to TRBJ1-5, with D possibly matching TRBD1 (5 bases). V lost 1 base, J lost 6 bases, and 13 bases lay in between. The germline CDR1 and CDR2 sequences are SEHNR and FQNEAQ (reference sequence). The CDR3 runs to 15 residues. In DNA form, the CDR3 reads TGTGCCAGCAGCTTAGATGGGGGGGTTACTCAGCCCCAGCATTTT. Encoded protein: CASSLDGGVTQPQHF.

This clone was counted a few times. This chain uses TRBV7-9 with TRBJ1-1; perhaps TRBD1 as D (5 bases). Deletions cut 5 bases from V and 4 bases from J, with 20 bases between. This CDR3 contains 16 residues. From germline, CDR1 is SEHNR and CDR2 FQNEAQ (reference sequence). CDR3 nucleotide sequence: TGTGCCAGCAGCCCATCGGGGGGTAGTCGGGTCACTGAAGCTTTCTTT. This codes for CASSPSGGSRVTEAFF.

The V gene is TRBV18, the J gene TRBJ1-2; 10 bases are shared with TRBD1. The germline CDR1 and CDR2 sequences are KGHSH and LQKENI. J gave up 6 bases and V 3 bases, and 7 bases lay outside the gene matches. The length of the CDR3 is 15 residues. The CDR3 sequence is CASSPNTDRGHGYTF. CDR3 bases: TGTGCCAGCTCACCCAACACTGACAGGGGGCATGGCTACACCTTC.

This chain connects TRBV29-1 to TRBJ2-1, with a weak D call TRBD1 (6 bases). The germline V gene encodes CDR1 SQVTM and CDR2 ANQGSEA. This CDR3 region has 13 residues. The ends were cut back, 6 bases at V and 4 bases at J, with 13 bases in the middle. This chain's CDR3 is CSVGRTDYNEQFF. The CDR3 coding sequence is TGCAGCGTGGGTCGGACAGATTACAATGAGCAGTTCTTC.

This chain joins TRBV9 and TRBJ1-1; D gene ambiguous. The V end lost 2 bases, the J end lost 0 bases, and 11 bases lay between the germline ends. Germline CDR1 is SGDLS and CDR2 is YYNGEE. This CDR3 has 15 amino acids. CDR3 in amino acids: CASSVGLFMNTEAFF. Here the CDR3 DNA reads TGTGCCAGCAGCGTCGGACTATTTATGAACACTGAAGCTTTCTTT. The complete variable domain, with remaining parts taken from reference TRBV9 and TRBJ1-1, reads DSGVTQTPKHLITATGQRVTLRCSPRSGDLSVYWYQQSLDQGLQFLIQYYNGEERAKGNILERFSAQQFPDLHSELNLSSLELGDSALYFCASSVGLFMNTEAFFGQGTRLTVV.

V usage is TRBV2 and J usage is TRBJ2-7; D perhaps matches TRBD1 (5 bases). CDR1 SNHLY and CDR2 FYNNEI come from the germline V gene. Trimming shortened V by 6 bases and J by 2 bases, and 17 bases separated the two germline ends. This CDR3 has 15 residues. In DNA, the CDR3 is TGTGCCAGCAGGGCAGACAGCCCTAATACCTACGAGCAGTACTTC. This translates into CASRADSPNTYEQYF.

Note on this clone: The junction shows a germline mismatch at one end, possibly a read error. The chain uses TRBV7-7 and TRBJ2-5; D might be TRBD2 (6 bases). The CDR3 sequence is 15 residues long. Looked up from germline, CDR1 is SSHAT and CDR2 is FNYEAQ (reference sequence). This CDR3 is CASSQHGTLQETQYF. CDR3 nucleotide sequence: TGTGCTAGCAGCCAACACGGGACTCTCCAAGAGACCCAGTACTTC.

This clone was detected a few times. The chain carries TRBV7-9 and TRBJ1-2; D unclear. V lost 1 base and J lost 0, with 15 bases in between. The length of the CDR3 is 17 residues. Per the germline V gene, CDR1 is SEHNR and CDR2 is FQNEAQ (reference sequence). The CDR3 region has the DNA TGTGCCAGCAGCTTAGGGGCGACCGGAAATCCTAACTATGGCTACACCTTC. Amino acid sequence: CASSLGATGNPNYGYTF. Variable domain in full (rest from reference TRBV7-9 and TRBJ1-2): DTGVSQNPRHKITKRGQNVTFRCDPISEHNRLYWYRQTLGQGPEFLTYFQNEAQLEKSRLLSDRFSAERPKGSFSTLEIQRTEQGDSAMYLCASSLGATGNPNYGYTFGSGTRLTVV.

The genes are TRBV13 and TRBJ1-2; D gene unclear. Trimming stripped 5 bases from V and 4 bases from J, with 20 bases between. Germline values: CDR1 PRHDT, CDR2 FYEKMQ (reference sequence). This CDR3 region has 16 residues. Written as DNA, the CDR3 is TGTGCCAGCAGCCCCCGAACCGTGAACTGGTCCTATGGCTACACCTTC. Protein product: CASSPRTVNWSYGYTF.

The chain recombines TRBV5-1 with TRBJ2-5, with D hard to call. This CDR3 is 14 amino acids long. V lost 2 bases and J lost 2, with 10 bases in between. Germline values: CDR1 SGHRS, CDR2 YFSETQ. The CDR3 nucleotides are TGCGCCAGCAGCTTAGCGCTGGCGCAAGAGACCCAGTACTTC. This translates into CASSLALAQETQYF.